The 17 T cell receptor beta chains listed next were all sequenced from one sample in a study of T cells after yellow fever vaccination. Using its own MiXCR run on the 5' RACE reads, TCRdb lists one record per CDR3 protein. The sample has about 550,000 distinct CDR3 sequences, 15% to 20% seen once. This specimen consisted of PBMCs, obtained 15 days after the yellow fever booster vaccination. The receptor source for this set is a man aged 25 to 40 who received the YFV17D yellow fever vaccine.

At least ten counts were recorded for this clonotype. This chain links TRBV20-1 with TRBJ1-2; D is uncertain. Germline assignment: CDR1 DFQATT and CDR2 SNEGSKA (reference sequence). This CDR3 contains 12 residues. With 3 bases removed from V and 6 bases from J, the gap between germline ends came to 11 bases. CDR3: CSASLGSNGYTF. The CDR3 DNA is TGCAGTGCTAGTCTTGGATCAAATGGCTACACCTTC.

This clonotype showed up many times. The rearrangement links TRBV15 to TRBJ2-5; D is ambiguous. The CDR3 has 14 residues. Trimming shortened V by 4 bases and J by 5 bases, and 14 bases separated the two germline ends. CDR1 and CDR2 (germline): LNHNV, YYDKDF (reference sequence). CDR3 DNA sequence: TGTGCCACCAGCAACCAGGACGGTGGGGAGACCCAGTACTTC. Translating gives CATSNQDGGETQYF.

Only a few counts were recorded for this clonotype. The V call is TRBV15, the J call TRBJ2-3; TRBD2 matches at 9 bases. The CDR3 extends over 17 amino acids. Germline CDR1 and CDR2: LNHNV and YYDKDF (reference sequence). V trimming: 2 bases; J trimming: 2 bases; junction bases outside the gene matches: 8. The CDR3 loop is CATSRPVTSGTTDTQYF. The CDR3 DNA is TGTGCCACCAGCAGACCTGTGACTAGCGGAACCACAGATACGCAGTATTTT.

This clonotype was seen only a few times. The chain recombines TRBV10-3 with TRBJ2-1, with D perhaps matching TRBD2 (6 bases). CDR3 size: 12 residues. The germline V and J ends were trimmed by 8 bases and 5 bases, with 10 bases remaining between them. The germline gives CDR1 ENHRY, CDR2 SYGVKD. CDR3 nucleotides: TGTGCCATCGGTGGACTAAACAATGAGCAGTTCTTC. Protein: CAIGGLNNEQFF.

J is TRBJ2-7 and V is TRBV7-2; D unclear. V gave up 5 bases and J gave up 5 bases, with 13 bases separating them. CDR3 size: 13 residues. Germline V gives CDR1 SGHTA, CDR2 FQGNSA. The CDR3 spells CASSSPRSHEQYF. The CDR3 DNA is TGTGCCAGCAGCAGCCCCCGGAGCCACGAGCAGTACTTC. The variable domain in full, with the rest retrieved from reference TRBV7-2 and TRBJ2-7, is GAGVSQSPSNKVTEKGKDVELRCDPISGHTALYWYRQSLGQGLEFLIYFQGNSAPDKSGLPSDRFSAERTGGSVSTLTIQRTQQEDSAVYLCASSSPRSHEQYFGPGTRLTVT.

This clonotype was seen only a few times. The genes are TRBV27 and TRBJ1-2; D gene unclear. The germline CDR1 and CDR2 sequences are MNHEY and SMNVEV (reference sequence). V lost 6 bases and J 2 bases, leaving 16 bases between the germline ends. The CDR3 loop spans 15 amino acids. The CDR3 DNA reads as TGTGCCAGCAGCTTCACCCCATACAGAAACTATGGCTACACCTTC. Its protein is CASSFTPYRNYGYTF.

Points on this clonotype: Mismatch with germline at one junction end may stem from a read error. The rearrangement uses TRBV5-6 and TRBJ2-3, with D possibly being TRBD2 (5 bases). Germline lookup yields CDR1 SGHDT and CDR2 YYEEEE. This CDR3 contains 11 residues. The CDR3 region has the DNA TGTGCCAGCAGCTTGGACCTAGAGGGTGTGTTT. Encoded protein: CASSLDLEGVF. The complete variable domain, with remaining parts taken from reference TRBV5-6 and TRBJ2-3, reads DAGVTQSPTHLIKTRGQQVTLRCSPKSGHDTVSWYQQALGQGPQFIFQYYEEEERQRGNFPDRFSGHQFPNYSSELNVNALLLGDSALYLCASSLDLEGVFGPGTRLTVL.

This clonotype has only a few counts. The chain combines TRBV20-1 with TRBJ2-1, with D unresolved. Trimming cost V 4 bases and J 2 bases, with 12 bases left between them. CDR1 and CDR2 from the germline V gene are DFQATT and SNEGSKA (reference sequence). CDR3 length: 14 residues. The CDR3 is CSAKGSGTYNEQFF. CDR3 nucleotide sequence: TGCAGTGCTAAGGGTAGTGGCACCTACAATGAGCAGTTCTTC.

V gene TRBV6-1 combines with J gene TRBJ2-3; D may be TRBD2 (6 bases). This CDR3 is built from 16 residues. In germline, CDR1 is MNHNS, CDR2 SASEGT. Trimming took 5 bases from V and 5 from J, leaving 20 bases between them. This chain's CDR3 is CASSPFWAEGGDTQYF. The DNA for the CDR3 is TGTGCCAGCAGTCCGTTCTGGGCGGAGGGAGGAGATACGCAGTATTTT.

This clonotype was seen at least ten times. The chain uses TRBV12-3 or TRBV12-4 and TRBJ1-1, with D perhaps TRBD1 (6 bases). This CDR3 has 14 amino acids. Trimming took 5 bases from V and 5 from J, leaving 15 bases between them. The CDR3 here is CASSRLTGKTEAFF. CDR3 DNA sequence: TGTGCCAGCAGTCGCCTTACAGGGAAGACTGAAGCTTTCTTT.

The rearrangement links TRBV3-1 to TRBJ2-1; D is perhaps TRBD2 (6 bases). The CDR3 consists of 14 residues. Germline V gene data show CDR1 as LGHDT and CDR2 as YNNKEL (reference sequence). V was pared by 4 bases and J by 7 bases, with 14 bases between. CDR3 nucleotide sequence: TGTGCCAGCAGCCTCCGAGCGGGTCTGAATGAGCAGTTCTTC. Protein product: CASSLRAGLNEQFF.

The V gene is TRBV28, the J gene TRBJ1-6; possible D gene TRBD1, 5 bases. CDR3 size: 13 residues. The germline V gene encodes CDR1 MDHEN and CDR2 SYDVKM. Trimming took 10 bases from V and 9 from J, leaving 16 bases between them. CDR3 loop: CATNARGGSPLHF. The CDR3 DNA reads TGTGCCACCAACGCCCGTGGGGGTTCACCCCTCCACTTT.

J is TRBJ2-7 and V is TRBV3-1; D not certain. The germline CDR1 and CDR2 sequences are LGHDT and YNNKEL (reference sequence). The CDR3 loop spans 13 amino acids. The V end was cut by 3 bases, the J end by 6 bases, with 12 bases between. This chain's CDR3 is CASSHGSHGEQYF. The CDR3 DNA reads TGTGCCAGCAGCCACGGTAGCCATGGCGAGCAGTACTTC.

The chain is built from TRBV11-2 and TRBJ2-1; D is perhaps TRBD1 (5 bases). The CDR3 runs 12 residues. The V end lost 5 bases, the J end lost 9 bases, and 11 bases lay between the germline ends. CDR1 is SGHAT and CDR2 is FQNNGV in the germline V gene. CDR3 sequence: CASSRVDSEQFF. The CDR3 DNA is TGTGCCAGCAGCCGGGTTGACAGTGAGCAGTTCTTC.

This clonotype was seen a handful of times. This rearrangement joins TRBV2 to TRBJ2-5, with D unclear. The germline gives CDR1 SNHLY, CDR2 FYNNEI. This CDR3 is built from 14 residues. Trimming removed 3 bases at V and 5 bases at J, with 13 bases between. The CDR3, as DNA: TGTGCCAGCAGTGATCCAGGCCATGGGGAGACCCAGTACTTC. It translates to CASSDPGHGETQYF. Filled out from reference TRBV2 and TRBJ2-5, the complete variable domain reads EPEVTQTPSHQVTQMGQEVILRCVPISNHLYFYWYRQILGQKVEFLVSFYNNEISEKSEIFDDQFSVERPDGSNFTLKIRSTKLEDSAMYFCASSDPGHGETQYFGPGTRLLVL.

The J gene is TRBJ2-3, the V gene TRBV7-2, with a tentative D call TRBD2 (5 bases). Looked up from germline, CDR1 is SGHTA and CDR2 is FQGNSA. The CDR3 sequence is 14 residues long. V lost 1 base and J lost 5, with 10 bases in between. CDR3 nucleotide sequence: TGTGCCAGCAGCTTAGGGGTAGGGAGAGATACGCAGTATTTT. Translating it yields CASSLGVGRDTQYF.

The chain carries TRBV27 and TRBJ2-5; weak D call: TRBD2 (6 bases). The CDR3 runs to 17 residues. Trimming took 6 bases from V and 1 from J, leaving 21 bases between them. Looked up from germline, CDR1 is MNHEY and CDR2 is SMNVEV (reference sequence). CDR3 region: CASRAPRGERVQETQYF. The CDR3 DNA is TGTGCCAGCAGGGCCCCTCGGGGCGAGCGGGTCCAAGAGACCCAGTACTTC.